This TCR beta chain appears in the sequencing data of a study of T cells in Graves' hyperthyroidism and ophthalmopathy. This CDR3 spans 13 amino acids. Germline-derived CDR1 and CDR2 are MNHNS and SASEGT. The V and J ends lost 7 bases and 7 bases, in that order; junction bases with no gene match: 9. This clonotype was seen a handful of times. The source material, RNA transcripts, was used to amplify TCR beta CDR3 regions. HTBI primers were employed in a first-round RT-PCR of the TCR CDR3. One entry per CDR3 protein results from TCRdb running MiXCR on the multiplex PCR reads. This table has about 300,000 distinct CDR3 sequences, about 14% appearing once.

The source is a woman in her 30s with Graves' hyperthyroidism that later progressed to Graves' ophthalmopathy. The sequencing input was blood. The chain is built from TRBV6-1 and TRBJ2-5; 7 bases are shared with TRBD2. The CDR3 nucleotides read TGTGCCAGCACCTCACCAACGGGGGGGACCCAGTACTTC. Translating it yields CASTSPTGGTQYF.